The clone carrying this T cell receptor (beta chain) was detected only a few times. Its antigen is unknown. The CDR3 totals 16 residues. The ends were cut back, 6 bases at V and 0 bases at J, with 14 bases in the middle. Germline V gene sequence: CDR1 SNHLY, CDR2 FYNNEI. The data stem from a study of blood T cells in healthy people across ages. Study in general: There was about one barcoded beta molecule captured by template switching per two T cells.

Study findings and constraints: It was not known whether donors were CMV positive (a possible confounder of expanded clonotype changes).

PCR was performed a second time for about 7 to 12 cycles using a sample-barcoded 5' primer and a J-beta primer mix. A template-switch adaptor containing 12 random nucleotides labeled each cDNA molecule. One entry per CDR3 protein, called by TCRdb with MiXCR from the 5' RACE reads. This table has more than 650,000 distinct CDR3 sequences, roughly 50% appearing once. J is TRBJ2-2 and V is TRBV2, with TRBD1 as a possible D gene (6 bases). This TCR derives from an elderly man in good health. Sequences were obtained from blood. The CDR3 coding sequence is TGTGCCAGCAGCCCCGACAGGCGAGCGAACACCGGGGAGCTGTTTTTT. Encoded protein: CASSPDRRANTGELFF.